The clone carrying this T cell receptor beta chain has a handful of counts. Its antigen is not known. Germline lookup yields CDR1 SGHAT and CDR2 FQNNGV. The CDR3 loop spans 16 amino acids. V lost 3 bases, J lost 0 bases, and 11 bases lay in between. The sample originates from a study of cytomegalovirus exposure and HLA in healthy donors. Findings and caveats of the study: About 87% or about 30% of the time was how often most TCR beta V segments were productive, according to an earlier analysis.

Amplification used 60 Vbeta primers and 13 Jbeta primers. Libraries were prepared by immunoSEQ multiplex PCR; TCRdb keeps only in-frame clonotypes and omits some of them. Here the sample spans some 96,000 clones, roughly 76% being singletons. This chain links TRBV11-2 with TRBJ2-2; possible D gene TRBD1, 6 bases. Sequenced sample: PBMCs. The clonotype was recovered from a man aged 35-49 years in good health and CMV-seronegative. Here the CDR3 DNA reads TGTGCCAGCAGCTTGAGAAGGGGGACGAACACCGGGGAGCTGTTTTTT. Translated, it gives CASSLRRGTNTGELFF.